This T cell receptor beta chain appears in the sequencing data of a study of blood T cell repertoires in COVID-19. Study-level background: Sample material is recorded as cDNA or gDNA derived from T cells, B-cell-depleted T cells, or PBMCs.

Clones were read by immunoSEQ multiplex PCR, and TCRdb kept only the in-frame ones, dropping some. The table records 250,000 to 350,000 clones, roughly 90% of them present only once. CDR1 is SNHLY, CDR2 FYNNEI, per germline. The V end lost 7 bases, the J end lost 1 base, and 14 bases lay between the germline ends. The CDR3 runs to 16 residues. This TCR was recovered from a man between 18 and 35 years old who had recovered from COVID-19. Material: peripheral blood. The V gene is TRBV2, the J gene TRBJ2-6; D perhaps matches TRBD1 (6 bases). The CDR3 region is CASNQQGLSGANVLTF. The CDR3 DNA reads TGTGCCAGCAACCAACAGGGATTGTCTGGGGCCAACGTCCTGACTTTC.